What follows are 31 T cell receptor beta chains derived from one specimen sequenced in a study of blood T cells in healthy people across ages. The authors ran a second PCR of 7 to 11 cycles using a sample-barcoded 5' primer and a J-beta primer mix. TCRdb used MiXCR to reprocess the 5' RACE reads, holding one entry per CDR3 protein. The sample has more than 600,000 distinct CDR3 sequences, 20% to 25% seen once. These same records also appear under a second study, on T cells of mothers and their children.

The sequenced sample was blood. These receptors came from a boy aged 10-17 years in good health.

CDR3: CSVHDRGRSGETQYF. CDR3 DNA sequence: TGCAGCGTTCACGACAGGGGCCGAAGCGGCGAGACCCAGTACTTC. The V gene is TRBV29-1, the J gene TRBJ2-5; 8 bases align to TRBD1. Germline-derived CDR1 and CDR2 are SQVTM and ANQGSEA. V lost 5 bases to trimming and J lost 5 bases; unmatched junction nucleotides: 13. This CDR3 region has 15 residues. The whole variable domain, remainder taken from reference TRBV29-1 and TRBJ2-5, is SAVISQKPSRDICQRGTSLTIQCQVDSQVTMMFWYRQQPGQSLTLIATANQGSEATYESGFVIDKFPISRPNLTFSTLTVSNMSPEDSSIYLCSVHDRGRSGETQYFGPGTRLLVL.

This clonotype has more than one count but fewer than ten. The chain uses TRBV4-2 and TRBJ2-2; possibly TRBD1 for D (5 bases). The CDR3 has 17 residues. Trimming removed 0 bases at V and 4 bases at J, with 15 bases between. Looked up from germline, CDR1 is LGHNA and CDR2 is YNFKEQ. The CDR3 bases are TGTGCCAGCAGCCAAGATTCAGGGATAATACTCACCGGGGAGCTGTTTTTT. This sequence encodes CASSQDSGIILTGELFF.

The V and J genes are TRBV3-1 and TRBJ1-1, with D perhaps matching TRBD1 (5 bases). Trimming took off 2 bases at V and 1 base at J, with 8 bases between the two ends. CDR1 is LGHDT and CDR2 is YNNKEL in the germline V gene (reference sequence). The CDR3 runs 14 residues. The CDR3 is CASSQWGRNTEAFF. The CDR3 coding sequence is TGTGCCAGCAGCCAATGGGGCAGGAACACTGAAGCTTTCTTT.

There are a few counts of this clonotype. The chain employs TRBV5-5 and TRBJ1-6; 10 bases line up with TRBD1. The CDR3 length is 15 residues. The germline CDR1 and CDR2 sequences are SGHKS and YYEKEE (reference sequence). J gave up 8 bases and V 4 bases, and 6 bases lay outside the gene matches. In DNA, the CDR3 is TGTGCCAGCAGCCCCGCCGGGACAGGGGATTCACCCCTCCACTTT. This codes for CASSPAGTGDSPLHF.

The V and J genes are TRBV7-9 and TRBJ2-1; the D is unclear. Germline CDR1 and CDR2: SEHNR and FQNEAQ (reference sequence). V lost 5 bases to trimming and J lost 6 bases, with 20 bases between them. The CDR3 loop spans 16 amino acids. The CDR3 spells CASSPKGTRKVNEQFF. CDR3 sequence (DNA): TGTGCCAGCAGCCCAAAAGGAACAAGAAAGGTCAATGAGCAGTTCTTC.

The chain is built from TRBV24-1 and TRBJ2-3, with D possibly TRBD2 on 5 matching bases. V was trimmed by 3 bases and J by 0 bases, leaving 18 bases between them. The CDR3 consists of 18 residues. The V gene's germline CDR1 is KGHDR and CDR2 SFDVKD. CDR3 residues: CATSDRTGKRRSTDTQYF. The CDR3 DNA reads TGTGCCACCAGTGATCGGACTGGAAAAAGGCGGAGCACAGATACGCAGTATTTT.

The chain couples TRBV4-3 to TRBJ2-5, with 13 nucleotides matching TRBD2. CDR1 is LGHNA, CDR2 YSLEER, per germline. The V segment lost 4 bases and the J segment 5 bases; nucleotides outside the gene matches: 4. The CDR3 is 15 residues long. CDR3 in DNA: TGCGCCAGCAGCCTCGGGACTAGCGGGGATGAGACCCAGTACTTC. Protein: CASSLGTSGDETQYF.

This chain uses TRBV6-2 or TRBV6-3 with TRBJ1-5; D not certain. Trimming stripped 3 bases from V and 0 bases from J, with 9 bases between. Per germline, CDR1 MNHEY and CDR2 SVGEGT. The CDR3 covers 15 residues. For the CDR3, the DNA is TGTGCCAGCAGTTATACGTGGGATAGCAATCAGCCCCAGCATTTT. Translated: CASSYTWDSNQPQHF.

The chain uses TRBV12-3 or TRBV12-4 and TRBJ2-5; D is ambiguous. The V and J ends lost 1 base and 10 bases respectively, with 4 bases between them. The CDR3 spans 10 residues. The CDR3 nucleotides are TGTGCCAGCAGTTTAGATCGCCAGTACTTC. This codes for CASSLDRQYF.

This clonotype was detected a few times. This chain links TRBV20-1 with TRBJ2-5; 7 positions agree with TRBD2. The better agreement between TRBJ2-7 and the DNA end casts doubt on the J call. The germline V gene has CDR1 DFQATT and CDR2 SNEGSKA (reference sequence). This CDR3 has 15 amino acids. In DNA, the CDR3 is TGCAGTGCTAACCAAGTCCAGGCGGGGGCCTACGAGCAGTACTTC. Protein product: CSANQVQAGAYEQYF.

The chain uses TRBV5-1 and TRBJ2-5; 10 bases line up with TRBD2. Judging by the DNA end, TRBJ2-1 fits better; the J call may be wrong. Germline values: CDR1 SGHRS, CDR2 YFSETQ. This CDR3 has 14 amino acids. The CDR3, as DNA: TGCGCCAGCAGCTTTGGAGCGGGGGGGCTTGAGCAGTTCTTC. It translates to CASSFGAGGLEQFF.

V gene TRBV27 combines with J gene TRBJ1-4, with D maybe TRBD1 (5 bases). V was clipped by 5 bases and J by 7 bases, with 11 bases between them. The germline V gene has CDR1 MNHEY and CDR2 SMNVEV (reference sequence). The CDR3 covers 13 residues. CDR3 sequence (DNA): TGTGCCAGCAGTGATGGGGCAGCTGAAAAACTGTTTTTT. This translates into CASSDGAAEKLFF. The full variable domain, rest sourced from reference TRBV27 and TRBJ1-4, is EAQVTQNPRYLITVTGKKLTVTCSQNMNHEYMSWYRQDPGLGLRQIYYSMNVEVTDKGDVPEGYKVSRKEKRNFPLILESPSPNQTSLYFCASSDGAAEKLFFGSGTQLSVL.

The rearrangement joins TRBV12-3 or TRBV12-4 to TRBJ2-2, with no clear D. V was cut by 7 bases and J by 4 bases, with 7 bases left in between. The CDR3 spans 12 residues. DNA of the CDR3: TGTGCCAGCATCCTTAGCACCGGGGAGCTGTTTTTT. Translated, it gives CASILSTGELFF.

This clonotype was found a few times. The genes are TRBV20-1 and TRBJ2-5; possibly TRBD1 for D (5 bases). Looked up from germline, CDR1 is DFQATT and CDR2 is SNEGSKA (reference sequence). The CDR3 totals 15 residues. Trimming took 0 bases from V and 0 from J, leaving 11 bases between them. The CDR3 sequence: CSARDRNRYQETQYF. DNA of the CDR3: TGCAGTGCTAGAGATCGGAACAGGTACCAAGAGACCCAGTACTTC.

V is TRBV7-9 and J is TRBJ2-1; the match to TRBD2 covers 7 bases. Germline CDR1 is SEHNR and CDR2 is FQNEAQ (reference sequence). With V trimmed by 5 bases and J by 0 bases, 7 bases remained unmatched. The CDR3 is made up of 16 amino acids. The chain's CDR3 is CASSGDYVSSYNEQFF. The DNA for the CDR3 is TGTGCCAGCAGCGGGGACTACGTGAGCTCCTACAATGAGCAGTTCTTC. Filled out from reference TRBV7-9 and TRBJ2-1, the complete variable domain reads DTGVSQNPRHKITKRGQNVTFRCDPISEHNRLYWYRQTLGQGPEFLTYFQNEAQLEKSRLLSDRFSAERPKGSFSTLEIQRTEQGDSAMYLCASSGDYVSSYNEQFFGPGTRLTVL.

This clonotype was detected a few times. One end of the junction varies from germline; a read error may be responsible. J is TRBJ2-5 and V is TRBV2; TRBD1 agrees at 7 bases. From germline, CDR1 is SNHLY and CDR2 FYNNEI. This CDR3 has 15 amino acids. CDR3: CASSGEGTAQEIQYF. The CDR3 DNA reads TGTGCCAGCAGTGGAGAGGGGACAGCTCAGGAGATCCAGTACTTC.

The chain has TRBV11-2 and TRBJ2-7; no reliable D call. The CDR3 extends over 14 amino acids. Looked up from germline, CDR1 is SGHAT and CDR2 is FQNNGV. Trimming shortened V by 2 bases and J by 5 bases, and 13 bases separated the two germline ends. The CDR3 protein is CASSLMEPSNEQYF. The CDR3 coding sequence is TGTGCCAGCAGCTTAATGGAGCCCAGCAACGAGCAGTACTTC.

This clonotype was found many times. V and J are TRBV28 and TRBJ2-5, with 10 bases that match TRBD2. The ends lost 3 bases at V and 4 bases at J; junction bases unmatched: 2. The CDR3 loop spans 14 amino acids. CDR1 and CDR2 (germline): MDHEN, SYDVKM. The chain's CDR3 is CASSFLAGAETQYF. In nucleotides, the CDR3 is TGTGCCAGCAGTTTTCTAGCGGGGGCAGAGACCCAGTACTTC. The variable domain in full, with the rest retrieved from reference TRBV28 and TRBJ2-5, is DVKVTQSSRYLVKRTGEKVFLECVQDMDHENMFWYRQDPGLGLRLIYFSYDVKMKEKGDIPEGYSVSREKKERFSLILESASTNQTSMYLCASSFLAGAETQYFGPGTRLLVL.

The chain uses TRBV20-1 and TRBJ1-5; 8 positions agree with TRBD1. Per germline, CDR1 DFQATT and CDR2 SNEGSKA (reference sequence). Trimming cost V 0 bases and J 1 base; bases outside gene matches: 14. The length of the CDR3 is 19 residues. The CDR3, as DNA: TGCAGTGCTAGAGACTTAGTTCCAGGGGGCAGGGAGAGCAATCAGCCCCAGCATTTT. Translating it yields CSARDLVPGGRESNQPQHF.

This chain uses TRBV6-4 with TRBJ2-5; 11 bases match TRBD2. TRBJ2-1 explains the end of the DNA better; the J call may be wrong. Looked up from germline, CDR1 is MRHNA and CDR2 is SNTAGT. The length of the CDR3 is 16 residues. The CDR3 region has the DNA TGTGCCAGCAGTCTAGGACTAGCGGGTTATTCGAATGAGCAGTTCTTC. Amino acids: CASSLGLAGYSNEQFF.

This chain links TRBV20-1 with TRBJ2-7; TRBD2 is a possible D gene (5 bases). CDR1 is DFQATT, CDR2 SNEGSKA, per germline (reference sequence). The ends were cut back, 6 bases at V and 0 bases at J, with 15 bases in the middle. This CDR3 spans 14 amino acids. CDR3 region: CSAPEVGSSYEQYF. The CDR3 coding sequence is TGCAGTGCCCCTGAGGTAGGGAGCTCCTACGAGCAGTACTTC.

The chain couples TRBV2 to TRBJ2-5; no reliable D call. The CDR3 extends over 12 amino acids. In germline, CDR1 is SNHLY, CDR2 FYNNEI. V was shortened by 4 bases and J by 7 bases, with 10 bases between the two germline ends. This CDR3 is CASSAAPGTQYF. The CDR3 bases are TGTGCCAGCAGTGCAGCTCCGGGGACCCAGTACTTC.

This clonotype was counted between two and nine times. Here the CDR3 DNA reads TGTGCCAGCAGTTTCGGACCCGAAAACGAGCAGTACTTC. Its protein is CASSFGPENEQYF. The chain joins TRBV12-3 or TRBV12-4 to TRBJ2-7; no firm D call. The CDR3 is 13 amino acids. V lost 3 bases, J lost 5 bases, and 11 bases lay in between.

This clonotype was detected once. V gene TRBV9 combines with J gene TRBJ1-3; weak D call: TRBD1 (5 bases). This CDR3 has 14 residues. V was pared by 2 bases and J by 4 bases, with 10 bases between. Germline V CDR1 and CDR2: SGDLS, YYNGEE. The CDR3 spells CASSVGDGGNTIYF. Here the CDR3 DNA reads TGTGCCAGCAGCGTCGGGGACGGGGGAAACACCATATATTTT.

V gene TRBV28 combines with J gene TRBJ1-2, with no clear D. The CDR3 has 13 residues. Germline V gene lookup returns CDR1 MDHEN and CDR2 SYDVKM. V shed 7 bases and J shed 4 bases, with 13 bases lying between them. CDR3 protein: CASTRSKIYGYTF. The CDR3 DNA follows: TGTGCCAGCACCCGCTCGAAAATCTATGGCTACACCTTC.

The table lists this clonotype with a count of one. The chain combines TRBV20-1 with TRBJ1-1, with D unresolved. Germline loops: CDR1 DFQATT, CDR2 SNEGSKA (reference sequence). The CDR3 is made up of 11 amino acids. V lost 6 bases and J 0 bases, leaving 5 bases between the germline ends. CDR3 in amino acids: CSAPMNTEAFF. In nucleotides, the CDR3 is TGCAGTGCACCTATGAACACTGAAGCTTTCTTT.

This clonotype was seen a few times. The chain has TRBV2 and TRBJ2-5; TRBD1 matches at 9 bases. The J call could be wrong; TRBJ2-1 is a better fit for the DNA end. The length of the CDR3 is 15 residues. Per the germline V gene, CDR1 is SNHLY and CDR2 is FYNNEI. In nucleotides, the CDR3 is TGTGCCAGCGGAGACAGGGGGACTGACTACAATGAGCAGTTCTTC. It specifies CASGDRGTDYNEQFF.

The chain employs TRBV3-1 and TRBJ2-7; a weak D match, TRBD2 (5 bases). The germline V gene has CDR1 LGHDT and CDR2 YNNKEL (reference sequence). The V end lost 1 base, the J end lost 3 bases, and 13 bases lay between the germline ends. The CDR3 length is 15 residues. CDR3 loop: CASSQGRAAGYEQYF. Written as DNA, the CDR3 is TGTGCCAGCAGCCAAGGTCGGGCCGCGGGCTACGAGCAGTACTTC.

The V gene is TRBV29-1, the J gene TRBJ2-5, with D unclear. Germline-derived CDR1 and CDR2 are SQVTM and ANQGSEA. The CDR3 length is 12 residues. V shed 1 base and J shed 7 bases, with 10 bases lying between them. The CDR3 sequence is CSVEGPIGTQYF. CDR3 sequence (DNA): TGCAGCGTTGAAGGCCCTATCGGGACCCAGTACTTC.

This clonotype was seen a handful of times. The J gene is TRBJ2-1, the V gene TRBV5-1; TRBD2 matches 8 bases. The CDR3 has 15 residues. Germline loops: CDR1 SGHRS, CDR2 YFSETQ. V dropped 8 bases and J dropped 0; count of bases not matched to a gene: 7. The CDR3 sequence is CASRGGGTSYNEQFF. CDR3 in DNA: TGCGCCAGTCGGGGGGGTGGAACCTCCTACAATGAGCAGTTCTTC.

For this clonotype: Sequence at one end of the junction differs from germline and may be a read error. The V gene is TRBV29-1, the J gene TRBJ2-5; no definite D call. Per the germline V gene, CDR1 is SQVTM and CDR2 is ANQGSEA. The CDR3 loop spans 12 amino acids. The CDR3 nucleotides read TGCGGCGTTGGGATCTTGGGAGAGACCCAGTACTTC. This encodes CGVGILGETQYF.